In its sample, the clone carrying this TCR beta chain was seen a few times. Its antigen remains unknown. PCR used 60 Vbeta primers and 13 Jbeta primers. Assay: immunoSEQ multiplex PCR; the TCRdb copy retains only in-frame clones and omits some. The sample includes around 140,000 clones, approximately 82% of them seen just once. The CDR3 sequence is 15 residues long. In germline, CDR1 is SEHNR, CDR2 FQNEAQ (reference sequence). V lost 10 bases, J lost 5 bases, and 23 bases lay in between. The data were obtained in a study of cytomegalovirus exposure and HLA in healthy donors. Findings and caveats of the study: The study put 150 to 200 TCR beta chains on its list as cytomegalovirus-associated.

The clonotype originates from a man between 25 and 39 years old in good health and CMV-seropositive. V gene TRBV7-9 combines with J gene TRBJ1-1; possible D gene TRBD1, 6 bases. Sequencing used PBMCs. CDR3 sequence (DNA): TGTGCCACCGACTTATTCAGGGGAAAGGGGACTGAAGCTTTCTTT. Translating gives CATDLFRGKGTEAFF.